Listed below are T cell receptor beta chains from one sample, sequenced in a study of OX40 agonist ivuxolimab in advanced cancers. The repertoire was sequenced with immunoSEQ multiplex PCR; TCRdb's copy has only in-frame clones and lacks some. The table shows more than 75,000 clones, with around 86% occurring only once. The sequencing here drew on CD4+ or CD8+ T cells sorted from blood, taken in a trial of the OX40 agonist ivuxolimab. The receptors stem from an adult with an advanced solid tumor such as melanoma, head and neck, liver or kidney cancer. CDR3s leave out the opening cysteine and the closing phenylalanine or tryptophan. The D gene is left open where the match is weak. The size field is filled for only some rows; it gives once, few, many or a size class.

V gene	clone size	D gene	CDR3 protein
TRBV7-3	.	TRBD1	ASSLTGSEQF
TRBV2	.	.	ASSDRSNYGYT
TRBV29-1	.	TRBD1	SVLRPGQGSYNEQF
TRBV5-5	.	.	ASSPITDTQY
TRBV10-3	.	TRBD1	AIRVPGGTEAF
TRBV19	.	.	ASSIDKTTGEQF
TRBV10-2	.	.	ASSVVPMGAEAF
TRBV18	.	TRBD2	ASSRETSGGANTQY
TRBV19	.	.	ASSAGAGGYTEAF
TRBV7-2	.	.	ASSPRGNYNEQF
TRBV7-2	.	TRBD2	ASSSGTTRETQY
TRBV19	once	.	ASSFTEETQY
TRBV10-3	.	TRBD2	AISEWVSGGRNEQF
TRBV29-1	.	.	SVERGRTEAF
TRBV7-2	.	.	ASSSWQGNGYT
TRBV2	.	.	ASRDYGSLYNEQF
TRBV19	.	.	ASTRTGKAFNYGYT
TRBV6-1	.	.	ASSAGDKGWTGELF
TRBV7-2	.	TRBD2	ASRAGVPVEQF
TRBV11-3	.	TRBD2	ASSFGLAGGNTGELF
TRBV7-8	few	.	ASSLAGLKNEQY
TRBV5-6	.	.	ASSPERLMNTEAF
TRBV21-1	.	.	ASSKGREGAGYEQY
TRBV7-2	.	.	ASSLNQGVEKLF
TRBV6-1	.	TRBD2	ASTGLAIMDTQY
TRBV6-6	.	TRBD1	ASSSPGTAGNTIY
TRBV2	.	TRBD1	ASRGDRATNTEAF
TRBV2	.	.	ASWPEGQPTSGTQY
TRBV2	.	TRBD1	ASSRQGDYGYT
TRBV6-6	.	TRBD1	ASSSGTGPYEQY
TRBV7-9	.	.	ASSLRLTGPGYT
TRBV5-6	.	.	ASSLTGPTNEKLF
TRBV5-1	.	.	ASSSTFTGYT
TRBV11-1	.	.	ASRHRITDRYT
TRBV11-2	few	.	ASSPFVRDTEAF
TRBV7-9	.	TRBD1	ASRPKDRGPLRYPYEQY
TRBV7-3	.	TRBD2	ASSLSGGRETQY
TRBV5-4	.	TRBD1	ASSPPTGSGGTEAF
TRBV7-2	.	TRBD1	ASTYTTGVNTEAF
TRBV2	.	.	ASSPQGKNTEAF